Detailed here is one T cell receptor (beta chain). The data were obtained in a study of radiation and T cells in renal cell carcinoma. TCRdb keeps only in-frame clones here, not all; method: immunoSEQ multiplex PCR. The profile covers 150,000 or so clones, with 88% appearing a single time and about 4.3% taken by the ten largest. This CDR3 comprises 14 residues. The V gene's germline CDR1 is LGHNA and CDR2 YSLEER. The junction had 2 bases not matched to a gene; V was cut back by 0 bases and J by 6 bases. The time point was: baseline pretreatment blood. The treatment denotes: 15 Gy SBRT to primary tumor, nephrectomy 4 weeks later.

The TCR was taken from a woman aged 70 to 79 with renal cell carcinoma. The gene calls are TRBV4-3 and TRBJ1-2; 9 nucleotides align to TRBD1. The sequencing here drew on blood, taken from a patient whose treatment included radiotherapy and nephrectomy. The CDR3 loop reads CASSQDRDRDGYTF. DNA of the CDR3: TGCGCCAGCAGCCAAGACCGGGACAGGGATGGCTACACCTTC.